This is a list of T cell receptor beta chains from one sample in a study of early T cells in non-severe SARS-CoV-2 infection. TCRdb re-derived calls from the 5' RACE reads in MiXCR, one entry per CDR3 protein. The sample lists about 80,000 distinct CDR3 sequences; roughly 5.3% were seen once. The specimen comprised whole blood, sampled at baseline. All receptors come from an adult who was a healthcare worker with PCR-confirmed SARS-CoV-2 infection or an uninfected control (not recorded which). CDR3s leave out the opening cysteine and the closing phenylalanine or tryptophan. The order of the fields is CDR3 length, J gene, V gene, CDR3 protein.

length: 12; J: TRBJ2-3; V: TRBV21-1; CDR3: ASIPGGSSDTQY
length: 13; J: TRBJ2-1; V: TRBV10-1; CDR3: ASSETFAGRNEQF
length: 15; J: TRBJ1-5; V: TRBV6-5; CDR3: ASSPGTGAPLGQPQH
length: 12; J: TRBJ2-1; V: TRBV19; CDR3: ASSVQRDNNEQF
length: 12; J: TRBJ1-1; V: TRBV10-3; CDR3: AIREEGVSTEAF
length: 12; J: TRBJ2-1; V: TRBV20-1; CDR3: SATPSGRYNEQF
length: 13; J: TRBJ1-6; V: TRBV5-5; CDR3: ASSFLPGDNSPLH
length: 11; J: TRBJ1-1; V: TRBV6-5; CDR3: ASSYSSITEAF
length: 14; J: TRBJ2-1; V: TRBV7-9; CDR3: ASRPRAGAKYNEQF
length: 12; J: TRBJ1-2; V: TRBV12-3/TRBV12-4; CDR3: ASRGQGEVYGYT
length: 12; J: TRBJ2-7; V: TRBV10-3; CDR3: AIRAGTQAYEQY
length: 11; J: TRBJ1-1; V: TRBV20-1; CDR3: SARERRLTEAF
length: 12; J: TRBJ2-7; V: TRBV20-1; CDR3: SAGTRDHYYEQY
length: 12; J: TRBJ2-7; V: TRBV12-3/TRBV12-4; CDR3: ASSQSTGPYEQY
length: 11; J: TRBJ2-1; V: TRBV20-1; CDR3: SARDWDSHEQF
length: 10; J: TRBJ1-2; V: TRBV12-3/TRBV12-4; CDR3: ASSLQLYGYT
length: 13; J: TRBJ2-1; V: TRBV5-1; CDR3: ASRAGGISYNEQF
length: 12; J: TRBJ1-1; V: TRBV7-9; CDR3: ASSLSLDSVEAF
length: 12; J: TRBJ2-7; V: TRBV6-5; CDR3: ASSPRVSSYEQY
length: 12; J: TRBJ2-1; V: TRBV5-6; CDR3: ASSHGRYYNEQF
length: 12; J: TRBJ2-3; V: TRBV20-1; CDR3: SARRGDSTDTQY
length: 13; J: TRBJ2-1; V: TRBV7-2; CDR3: ASSFMARSFGEQF
length: 12; J: TRBJ2-3; V: TRBV10-3; CDR3: AIRAGISTDTQY
length: 12; J: TRBJ2-7; V: TRBV27; CDR3: ASSPGLQPSEQY
length: 13; J: TRBJ1-2; V: TRBV11-2; CDR3: ASSLEPRFNYGYT
length: 13; J: TRBJ1-5; V: TRBV28; CDR3: ASSLAGLSNQPQH
length: 13; J: TRBJ1-2; V: TRBV6-5; CDR3: ASSPGQPRDYGYT
length: 14; J: TRBJ2-3; V: TRBV9; CDR3: ASSGGQATTTDTQY
length: 11; J: TRBJ2-2; V: TRBV20-1; CDR3: SASGIGTGELF
length: 13; J: TRBJ1-2; V: TRBV5-6; CDR3: ASSPGTGPSYGYT
length: 15; J: TRBJ2-2; V: TRBV9; CDR3: ASSVAGVGTNTGELF
length: 15; J: TRBJ1-3; V: TRBV4-1; CDR3: ASSQGATRISGNTIY
length: 13; J: TRBJ2-4; V: TRBV28; CDR3: ASSYRTSGKNIQY
length: 16; J: TRBJ2-5; V: TRBV3-1; CDR3: ASSHPPAGRALQETQY
length: 17; J: TRBJ2-7; V: TRBV5-1; CDR3: ASSLPTLRDTTSSYEQY
length: 12; J: TRBJ2-1; V: TRBV29-1; CDR3: SVDRQGAFNEQF
length: 12; J: TRBJ2-7; V: TRBV28; CDR3: ASSSRDGPYEQY
length: 11; J: TRBJ2-1; V: TRBV29-1; CDR3: SVGQGPYNEQF
length: 12; J: TRBJ2-1; V: TRBV2; CDR3: ASTTGLGFNEQF
length: 14; J: TRBJ2-7; V: TRBV6-6; CDR3: ASSRGGRETPYEQY
length: 19; J: TRBJ2-3; V: TRBV12-3/TRBV12-4; CDR3: ASRVGTPGLAGEPSTDTQY
length: 15; J: TRBJ2-4; V: TRBV7-2; CDR3: ASSSRGREGNKNIQY
length: 9; J: TRBJ1-1; V: TRBV2; CDR3: ASLARPEAF
length: 12; J: TRBJ2-7; V: TRBV27; CDR3: ASHSPTRFYEQY
length: 11; J: TRBJ2-1; V: TRBV10-1; CDR3: ASSATLYNEQF
length: 13; J: TRBJ2-1; V: TRBV20-1; CDR3: SAIGTSGTNNEQF
length: 14; J: TRBJ2-1; V: TRBV11-2; CDR3: ASSSTRGPRRNEQF
length: 15; J: TRBJ2-7; V: TRBV7-8; CDR3: ASSLALGQGWPYEQY
length: 12; J: TRBJ1-2; V: TRBV7-9; CDR3: ASSLTKQNYGYT
length: 13; J: TRBJ1-2; V: TRBV9; CDR3: ASSRDASLRYGYT
length: 14; J: TRBJ2-7; V: TRBV11-2; CDR3: ASSSGLAGGRYEQY
length: 10; J: TRBJ2-1; V: TRBV6-6; CDR3: ASSRPGGGSF
length: 13; J: TRBJ1-1; V: TRBV20-1; CDR3: SASLDRVTNTEAF